These T cell receptor beta chains were read from a single sample in a study of patients and donors after allogeneic stem cell transplantation. MiXCR was run by TCRdb on the RT-PCR reads, yielding one entry per CDR3 protein. The data show about 200,000 distinct CDR3 sequences, with roughly two fifths seen just once and less than 40% held by the top ten. The material sequenced was blood, either unsorted or a sorted T cell fraction (not recorded which). These TCRs come from a human donor who was either an allogeneic HSCT recipient or a stem cell or donor lymphocyte infusion donor (not recorded which). It is not recorded whose cells these are; they may come from a transplant donor. The CDR3 runs from the conserved cysteine through the conserved F or W. The order of the fields is D gene, clone size, V gene, J gene, CDR3 DNA, CDR3 protein. D genes are given only for firm matches. Rows give clone size only sometimes, using once, few, many, or a class for an expanded clone.

TRBD1	NA	TRBV12-3/TRBV12-4	TRBJ2-7	TGTGCCAGCAGTTTGATTGGGACAGGGACCGAGCAGTACTTC	CASSLIGTGTEQYF
NA	few	TRBV4-3	TRBJ1-1	TGCGCCAGCAGCCAAGATCGACACCCGAACACTGAAGCTTTCTTT	CASSQDRHPNTEAFF
NA	few	TRBV9	TRBJ2-7	TGTGCCAGCAGCCCTAATCGGGGCGAGCAGTACTTC	CASSPNRGEQYF
NA	NA	TRBV5-1	TRBJ2-7	TGCGCCAGCAGCTTACTAGAGCCCTACGAGCAGTACTTC	CASSLLEPYEQYF
NA	NA	TRBV18	TRBJ1-1	TGTGCCAGCTCACCGGCCTCTCGGGTAAACACTGAAGCTTTCTTT	CASSPASRVNTEAFF
TRBD2	NA	TRBV7-6	TRBJ2-3	TGTGCCAGCAGCCTACTACTAGCGGACGTCACAGATACGCAGTATTTT	CASSLLLADVTDTQYF
NA	few	TRBV28	TRBJ2-1	TGTGCCAGCAGTATGGAGACTACTAATGAGCAGTTCTTC	CASSMETTNEQFF
NA	NA	TRBV5-1	TRBJ2-7	TGCGCCAGCAGCTTGGACAGAGCCCTCTACGAGCAGTACTTC	CASSLDRALYEQYF
NA	NA	TRBV3-1	TRBJ2-2	TGTGCCAGCAGCCAAGATGGAACTAGGACTTCGAGGCTGTTTTTT	CASSQDGTRTSRLFF
NA	NA	TRBV28	TRBJ1-2	TGTGCCAGCAGTTTGTACGGACAGTCCTATGGCTACACCTTC	CASSLYGQSYGYTF